These T cell receptor beta chains were read from a single sample in a study of T-cell memory formation after mild COVID-19. TCRdb analysed the 5' RACE reads with MiXCR anew, one entry per CDR3 protein. The table has just under 350,000 distinct CDR3 sequences, approximately 12% seen once. The material sequenced was PBMCs or a T cell subset sorted from them (not recorded which). The receptors here all came from a man aged 18 to 29 who had mild COVID-19 (a few samples of this study predate the infection). Cell type and time point are not known. Both conserved end residues are part of each CDR3. A D gene is named only where the DNA matches it firmly. Not all rows give a size; the values are once, few, many and, for expanded clones, a class.

TRBV6-5	NA	few	TRBJ2-4	CASRGGKNIQYF	TGTGCCAGCAGAGGGGGGAAAAACATTCAGTACTTC
TRBV5-1	NA	many	TRBJ2-2	CASSLSPGVPGELFF	TGCGCCAGCAGCTTAAGTCCCGGGGTACCCGGGGAGCTGTTTTTT
TRBV12-3/TRBV12-4	NA	few	TRBJ2-7	CASRRQGTYEQYF	TGTGCCAGTCGACGTCAGGGGACCTACGAGCAGTACTTC
TRBV30	TRBD1	few	TRBJ1-2	CAWSLTGASYGYTF	TGTGCCTGGAGTCTGACAGGGGCTTCCTATGGCTACACCTTC
TRBV5-1	NA	NA	TRBJ2-7	CASSFMAARSYEQYF	TGCGCCAGCAGCTTTATGGCTGCGAGGTCCTACGAGCAGTACTTC
TRBV7-7	NA	NA	TRBJ2-5	CASSWGQYQETQYF	TGTGCTAGCAGCTGGGGGCAGTACCAAGAGACCCAGTACTTC
TRBV28	NA	NA	TRBJ1-1	CASSLETAMNTEAFF	TGTGCCAGCAGTTTAGAGACAGCCATGAACACTGAAGCTTTCTTT
TRBV29-1	NA	NA	TRBJ2-1	CSPRGTDNEQFF	TGCAGCCCTAGGGGGACCGACAATGAGCAGTTCTTC
TRBV5-1	TRBD2	NA	TRBJ2-1	CASSYGLAGALSGTYNEQFF	TGCGCCAGCAGCTACGGACTAGCGGGGGCCCTCAGCGGAACCTACAATGAGCAGTTCTTC
TRBV20-1	NA	NA	TRBJ2-7	CSASRQSYEQYF	TGCAGTGCTAGCCGGCAGTCCTACGAGCAGTACTTC
TRBV5-6	NA	many	TRBJ1-1	CASSPRWGVGTEAFF	TGTGCCAGCAGCCCTAGGTGGGGGGTCGGCACTGAAGCTTTCTTT
TRBV7-2	NA	few	TRBJ2-3	CASRARNTDTQYF	TGTGCCAGCCGAGCCAGGAACACAGATACGCAGTATTTT
TRBV27	NA	NA	TRBJ1-6	CASSFDPGHSYNSPLHF	TGTGCCAGCAGTTTCGATCCAGGACACTCCTATAATTCACCCCTCCACTTT
TRBV7-9	NA	NA	TRBJ1-4	CASSLAILGTEEKLFF	TGTGCCAGCAGCTTAGCCATCCTCGGGACTGAAGAAAAACTGTTTTTT
TRBV29-1	NA	few	TRBJ2-3	CSVDERPDTQYF	TGCAGCGTTGACGAGCGTCCAGATACGCAGTATTTT
TRBV3-1	NA	NA	TRBJ1-3	CASSQLTVSGNTIYF	TGTGCCAGCAGCCAACTAACAGTCTCTGGAAACACCATATATTTT
TRBV20-1	NA	few	TRBJ2-3	CSARRGGFADTQYF	TGCAGTGCTAGAAGGGGAGGTTTTGCAGATACGCAGTATTTT